The next 5 T cell receptor beta chains were all read from a single sample in a study of CD8+CD57+ T cells in acquired aplastic anemia. Genomic DNA was employed as the template in profiling TCR beta VDJ and CDR3. TCRdb redid the calling of the reads with MiXCR, one entry per CDR3 protein. The sample lists 200,000 to 300,000 distinct CDR3 sequences; approximately 86% were seen once. For sequencing, patients were chosen who had shown expansion of CD8+CD57+ cells by flow cytometry. The material sequenced was sorted CD4+, CD8+, or CD8+CD57+ T cells (not recorded which) from PBMCs. Receptor source: a human donor with aplastic anemia.

This chain joins TRBV19 and TRBJ2-7; D is ambiguous. Germline V lookup: CDR1 LNHDA, CDR2 SQIVND (reference sequence). Trimming removed 10 bases from V and 3 bases from J, with 10 bases in between. The CDR3 has 11 residues. The CDR3, as DNA: TGTGCCACAGCCCAGTGCTACGAGCAGTACTTC. Its protein product is CATAQCYEQYF. The full variable domain, rest sourced from reference TRBV19 and TRBJ2-7, is DGGITQSPKYLFRKEGQNVTLSCEQNLNHDAMYWYRQDPGQGLRLIYYSQIVNDFQKGDIAEGYSVSREKKESFPLTVTSAQKNPTAFYLCATAQCYEQYFGPGTRLTVT.

CDR3 amino acids: CATSRDRGSGEKLFF. The CDR3 nucleotides read TGTGCCACCAGCAGGGACAGGGGGTCAGGTGAAAAACTGTTTTTT. V and J are TRBV15 and TRBJ1-4; TRBD1 agrees at 10 bases. The CDR3 runs to 15 residues. V lost 3 bases to trimming and J lost 7 bases; unmatched junction nucleotides: 5. Germline CDR1 reads LNHNV; CDR2 reads YYDKDF (reference sequence).

V and J are TRBV7-9 and TRBJ2-3, with D maybe TRBD2 (5 bases). Trimming removed 0 bases at V and 15 bases at J, with 19 bases between. This CDR3 has 14 residues. CDR1 and CDR2 (germline): SEHNR, FQNEAQ (reference sequence). The CDR3 sequence is CASSLALAPDTEYF. The CDR3 DNA reads TGTGCCAGCAGCTTAGCGCTAGCTCCCGATACGGAATATTTT.

The V and J genes are TRBV6-1 and TRBJ2-3; D is possibly TRBD1 (7 bases). Germline assignment: CDR1 MNHNS and CDR2 SASEGT. The CDR3 runs 15 residues. The V gene lost 6 bases and the J gene lost 2 bases, with 15 bases spanning the gap. This CDR3 is CASSQGGGNTDTQYF. The CDR3 DNA is TGTGCCAGCAGCCAGGGGGGCGGGAACACAGATACGCAGTATTTT.

A remark on this clonotype: The missing conserved phenylalanine or tryptophan at the end of this CDR3 makes a read error likely. No DNA is shown, since the ends of the CDR3 on it are uncertain; the CDR3 is the one TCRdb lists. The gene calls are TRBV11-3 and TRBJ2-3. The CDR3 totals 11 residues, both ends included. Germline V gene sequence: CDR1 SGHNT, CDR2 YENEEA. CDR3 sequence: CASSVELTEYS.